One and the same sample provided the 10 T cell receptor beta chains below, sequenced in a study of Graves' ophthalmopathy and Graves' hyperthyroidism (dated 2018 in TCRdb). Instrument used: Illumina HiSeq 2000. TCR beta CDR3 regions were amplified from RNA transcripts for repertoire sequencing. The first round was an RT-PCR using HTBI primers with the Qiagen OneStep RT-PCR kit, and this first round was followed by a second-round multiplex PCR, then size selection and purification. In-frame beta chains were kept once TCRdb had trimmed the public reads at Q25 with fastp and called clones with MiXCR. Each CDR3 protein gets just one entry, which takes the most common genes and DNA from the rows behind it. This sample gives about 210,000 distinct CDR3 sequences in total; roughly 27% of them show up just once. The ten largest clones represent approximately 9.6% of the sample. The sample taken for sequencing was peripheral blood. The source is a man aged 45-65 years with Graves' ophthalmopathy. Donor details come from another sample of the same person, matched by shared clones.

This clonotype showed up many times. This sequence joins TRBV6-1 and TRBJ1-1; D is unclear. The CDR3 spans 13 residues. Germline-derived CDR1 and CDR2 are MNHNS and SASEGT. The V gene lost 0 bases and the J gene lost 4 bases, with 6 bases spanning the gap. The DNA for the CDR3 is TGTGCCAGCAGTGAAGCGCTTCCCACTGAAGCTTTCTTT. It translates to CASSEALPTEAFF.

This clonotype occurred many times. The chain joins TRBV12-5 to TRBJ1-1; perhaps TRBD1 as D (5 bases). The CDR3 has 13 residues. With 3 bases removed from V and 4 bases from J, the gap between germline ends came to 9 bases. Germline lookup yields CDR1 LGHNT and CDR2 FRNRAP. CDR3 amino acids: CASGLQDGTEAFF. The CDR3 nucleotides are TGTGCTAGTGGTTTACAGGACGGCACTGAAGCTTTCTTT.

The chain recombines TRBV7-2 with TRBJ1-1; D gene ambiguous. The CDR3 runs 14 residues. Germline V gene data show CDR1 as SGHTA and CDR2 as FQGNSA. V dropped 1 base and J dropped 1 base, with 7 bases sitting between them. CDR3 sequence (DNA): TGTGCCAGCAGCTTAGATGCCGAGAACACTGAAGCTTTCTTT. Protein product: CASSLDAENTEAFF.

This sequence joins TRBV7-2 and TRBJ1-2; D uncertain. Germline loops: CDR1 SGHTA, CDR2 FQGNSA. The CDR3 extends over 15 amino acids. Trimming removed 6 bases from V and 3 bases from J, with 17 bases in between. CDR3 coding DNA: TGTGCCAGCAGACAAGACGGCCTTTCATACTATGGCTACACCTTC. It specifies CASRQDGLSYYGYTF.

This clonotype has a count of ten or more. The chain employs TRBV5-1 and TRBJ1-1; TRBD1 might be the D (6 bases). The CDR3 sequence is 15 residues long. V was cut by 2 bases and J by 2 bases, with 13 bases left in between. CDR1 is SGHRS, CDR2 YFSETQ, per germline. CDR3 DNA: TGCGCCAGCAGCTTACTCCGGACAGCTAACACTGAAGCTTTCTTT. Encoded protein: CASSLLRTANTEAFF.

This clonotype was recorded many times. This rearrangement joins TRBV27 to TRBJ1-5; 9 nucleotides agree with TRBD1. Germline CDR1 MNHEY, CDR2 SMNVEV (reference sequence). This CDR3 contains 15 residues. After removal of 5 bases from V and 3 bases from J, the junction contained 5 bases not matched to a gene. CDR3 sequence reads: CASSAQGAANQPQHF. The CDR3 DNA reads TGTGCCAGCAGTGCACAGGGGGCGGCCAATCAGCCCCAGCATTTT.

This clonotype was seen ten or more times. The chain joins TRBV27 to TRBJ2-2; D is undetermined. There are 15 residues in the CDR3. From germline, CDR1 is MNHEY and CDR2 SMNVEV (reference sequence). Trimming left V 4 bases short and J 6 bases short, with 15 bases between. CDR3 DNA: TGTGCCAGCAGTTCCACTTCTCTCGTGGCCGGGGAGCTGTTTTTT. It encodes CASSSTSLVAGELFF.

This clonotype was seen many times. The genes are TRBV6-5 and TRBJ1-1; weak D call: TRBD1 (5 bases). This CDR3 has 15 amino acids. Trimming cost V 10 bases and J 3 bases, with 21 bases left between them. The germline gives CDR1 MNHEY, CDR2 SVGAGI. Here the CDR3 DNA reads TGTGCCAACAGCCCGCCTTCGGGGCCCGACACTGAAGCTTTCTTT. Translation: CANSPPSGPDTEAFF.

The chain carries TRBV7-8 and TRBJ2-4; D unresolved. Germline-derived CDR1 and CDR2 are SGHVS and FQNEAQ. CDR3 size: 15 residues. With 1 base removed from V and 8 bases from J, the gap between germline ends came to 15 bases. CDR3 bases: TGTGCCAGCAGCTTAGAGCGTGCCGGCGCGGACATTCAGTACTTC. Protein: CASSLERAGADIQYF.

This clonotype was seen ten or more times. The gene calls are TRBV20-1 and TRBJ2-7; 7 nucleotides match TRBD2. Germline-derived CDR1 and CDR2 are DFQATT and SNEGSKA (reference sequence). This CDR3 has 15 residues. Trimming at V came to 1 base and at J to 0 bases, leaving 6 bases not matched to a gene. The CDR3 nucleotides are TGCAGTGCTAGAGGTATAGCGGGTCTCTCCTACGAGCAGTACTTC. This sequence encodes CSARGIAGLSYEQYF.